This record looks at one TCR beta chain sequence and its context. This CDR3 contains 16 residues. The V and J ends lost 3 bases and 2 bases respectively, with 15 bases between them. Germline CDR1 is SGHRS and CDR2 is YFSETQ. This sample was included in a study of T cells in Graves' hyperthyroidism and ophthalmopathy. TCR beta CDR3 regions were amplified from RNA. First-round RT-PCR with HTBI primers amplified the TCR CDR3 region. MiXCR was run by TCRdb on the multiplex PCR reads, yielding one entry per CDR3 protein. The sample contains approximately 710,000 distinct CDR3 sequences, roughly 17% of which appear only once.

The V gene is TRBV5-1, the J gene TRBJ2-1; TRBD1 is a possible D gene (6 bases). Sample: blood. This TCR was sampled from a man aged 50-60 years with Graves' hyperthyroidism. CDR3 residues: CASSYRQDRTYNEQFF. The CDR3 bases are TGCGCCAGCAGCTATAGACAGGATAGAACCTACAATGAGCAGTTCTTC. Together with reference TRBV5-1 and TRBJ2-1, the CDR3 gives the full variable domain: KAGVTQTPRYLIKTRGQQVTLSCSPISGHRSVSWYQQTPGQGLQFLFEYFSETQRNKGNFPGRFSGRQFSNSRSEMNVSTLELGDSALYLCASSYRQDRTYNEQFFGPGTRLTVL.